Listed below are T cell receptor beta chains from one sample, sequenced in a study of early T cells in non-severe SARS-CoV-2 infection. TCRdb passed the 5' RACE reads through MiXCR, listing each CDR3 protein once. Of about 44,000 distinct CDR3 sequences listed, around a quarter are singletons. The source was whole blood, collected at baseline. The receptors shown here come from an adult who was a healthcare worker with PCR-confirmed SARS-CoV-2 infection or an uninfected control (not recorded which). Both conserved end residues are part of each CDR3. D genes are given only for firm matches. Clone size, where shown, is once, few, many, or a class for clones that have expanded.

D | J | size | V | CDR3 | DNA
- | TRBJ2-5 | - | TRBV27 | CASSLGVDPETQYF | TGTGCCAGCAGTTTGGGGGTAGACCCAGAGACCCAGTACTTC
- | TRBJ2-1 | - | TRBV12-3/TRBV12-4 | CASSSSGEQFF | TGTGCCAGCAGTTCATCGGGTGAGCAGTTCTTC
TRBD1 | TRBJ1-2 | - | TRBV20-1 | CSARDRAGGVYGYTF | TGCAGTGCTAGAGATCGGGCAGGGGGCGTCTATGGCTACACCTTC
- | TRBJ1-6 | - | TRBV30 | CAWIPTSGTSNSPLHF | TGTGCCTGGATCCCCACATCCGGGACCTCTAATTCACCCCTCCACTTT
- | TRBJ2-2 | - | TRBV2 | CASSGPGQRGGDTVTGELFF | TGTGCCAGCAGTGGGCCGGGACAGAGGGGAGGGGATACTGTCACCGGGGAGCTGTTTTTT
- | TRBJ2-5 | few | TRBV7-7 | CASSLGPNQETQYF | TGTGCCAGCAGCTTAGGGCCCAACCAAGAGACCCAGTACTTC
TRBD1 | TRBJ2-3 | - | TRBV20-1 | CSARLTGTFTDTQYF | TGCAGTGCGCGACTGACAGGGACGTTCACAGATACGCAGTATTTT
- | TRBJ2-7 | - | TRBV3-1 | CASSQGFGESYEQYF | TGTGCCAGCAGCCAAGGGTTCGGGGAATCCTACGAGCAGTACTTC
TRBD1 | TRBJ1-1 | many | TRBV29-1 | CSPSGQGAGGTEAFF | TGCAGCCCATCAGGACAGGGGGCAGGCGGGACTGAAGCTTTCTTT
TRBD1 | TRBJ2-1 | - | TRBV5-1 | CASSLKDRGQDEQFF | TGCGCCAGCAGCTTAAAGGACAGGGGGCAGGATGAGCAGTTCTTC
- | TRBJ1-4 | few | TRBV6-5 | CASSYLAAEKLFF | TGTGCCAGCAGTTACTTGGCAGCTGAAAAACTGTTTTTT
- | TRBJ1-2 | - | TRBV27 | CASSSLSDRYGYTF | TGTGCCAGCAGTTCCTTATCGGACCGCTATGGCTACACCTTC
- | TRBJ2-3 | - | TRBV12-3/TRBV12-4 | CASSPPGILHTDTQYF | TGTGCCAGCAGCCCACCCGGGATACTGCACACAGATACGCAGTATTTT
TRBD1 | TRBJ2-1 | - | TRBV20-1 | CSARGQGQGEQFF | TGCAGTGCAAGAGGACAGGGTCAAGGTGAGCAGTTCTTC
- | TRBJ2-3 | - | TRBV12-3/TRBV12-4 | CASSPERTDTQYF | TGTGCCAGCAGCCCCGAGAGAACAGATACGCAGTATTTT
- | TRBJ1-6 | - | TRBV18 | CASSPEGGRNSPLHF | TGTGCCAGCTCACCAGAGGGGGGGCGGAATTCACCCCTCCACTTT
TRBD1 | TRBJ1-4 | - | TRBV5-1 | CASSWDSGATNEKLFF | TGCGCCAGCAGTTGGGACAGCGGAGCAACTAATGAAAAACTGTTTTTT
TRBD2 | TRBJ2-7 | few | TRBV4-3 | CASSPGLAEYYEQYF | TGCGCCAGCAGCCCGGGACTAGCGGAATACTACGAGCAGTACTTC
TRBD2 | TRBJ2-7 | - | TRBV28 | CASNEGGSSIEQYF | TGTGCCAGCAATGAGGGAGGGAGCTCTATCGAGCAGTACTTC
- | TRBJ2-7 | few | TRBV29-1 | CSVGNSYEQYF | TGCAGCGTTGGGAACAGCTACGAGCAGTACTTC
- | TRBJ2-6 | - | TRBV5-6 | CASSLVHSGANVLTF | TGTGCCAGCAGCTTGGTGCATTCTGGGGCCAACGTCCTGACTTTC
- | TRBJ2-1 | few | TRBV7-2 | CASSPSRGNYNEQFF | TGTGCCAGCAGCCCGAGCAGGGGCAACTACAATGAGCAGTTCTTC
TRBD1 | TRBJ1-3 | - | TRBV5-1 | CASSLAPDRARLTGNTIYF | TGCGCCAGCAGCTTGGCCCCCGACAGGGCCCGACTCACCGGAAACACCATATATTTT
TRBD1 | TRBJ1-1 | - | TRBV18 | CASSPQSQRQGGAFF | TGTGCCAGCTCACCCCAATCACAACGACAGGGAGGAGCTTTCTTT
- | TRBJ2-1 | - | TRBV18 | CASSPGRGDEQFF | TGTGCCAGCTCACCCGGCAGGGGGGATGAGCAGTTCTTC
- | TRBJ2-7 | few | TRBV11-2 | CASSSLGVRYEQYF | TGTGCCAGCAGCTCTTTGGGGGTCCGGTACGAGCAGTACTTC
- | TRBJ1-4 | - | TRBV5-1 | CASRRDGATNEKLFF | TGCGCCAGCAGACGTGACGGAGCAACTAATGAAAAACTGTTTTTT
- | TRBJ1-1 | - | TRBV7-9 | CASSLGVGITEAFF | TGTGCCAGCAGCTTAGGGGTCGGAATCACTGAAGCTTTCTTT